The rows below give T cell receptor beta chains drawn from one sample of a study of blood T cells in healthy people across ages. TCRdb recomputed calls from the 5' RACE reads with MiXCR, one row per CDR3 protein. The sample contains 600,000 to 650,000 distinct CDR3 sequences, 45% to 65% of which appear only once. The sample taken for sequencing was blood. The receptors come from a man in his 60s in good health. CDR3s leave out the opening cysteine and the closing phenylalanine or tryptophan. The order of the fields is J gene, V gene, CDR3 protein.

J: TRBJ2-2
V: TRBV28
CDR3: ASSPGQGTGELF

J: TRBJ1-2
V: TRBV2
CDR3: ASSFGTEGYGYT

J: TRBJ2-3
V: TRBV12-3/TRBV12-4
CDR3: ASSLGQRSTDTQY

J: TRBJ2-5
V: TRBV28
CDR3: ASSFLTGTKQETQY

J: TRBJ2-3
V: TRBV13
CDR3: AGSPLRGLAASTDTQY

J: TRBJ2-3
V: TRBV7-9
CDR3: ASSLALDRGGTDTQY

J: TRBJ2-1
V: TRBV7-9
CDR3: ASSPNRFNEQF

J: TRBJ1-5
V: TRBV21-1
CDR3: ASSKSRGSNQPQH

J: TRBJ2-2
V: TRBV12-3/TRBV12-4
CDR3: ASSLSRVADTGELF

J: -
V: TRBV5-1
CDR3: ASSLGVGADEQY

J: TRBJ2-4
V: TRBV21-1
CDR3: ASSNTPRRY

J: TRBJ1-5
V: TRBV7-6
CDR3: ASSPLTGNQPQH

J: TRBJ1-2
V: TRBV12-3/TRBV12-4
CDR3: ASSFIGQGRNGYT

J: TRBJ1-4
V: TRBV20-1
CDR3: SARPGDLEKLF

J: TRBJ2-7
V: TRBV7-9
CDR3: ASNEPYEQY

J: TRBJ2-3
V: TRBV3-1
CDR3: ASSLLRAGGSDTQY

J: TRBJ2-5
V: TRBV25-1
CDR3: ASSDTGRIQETQY

J: TRBJ2-2
V: TRBV29-1
CDR3: SVDGQNTGELF

J: TRBJ2-5
V: TRBV3-1
CDR3: ASSQVLAGDQETQY

J: TRBJ2-7
V: TRBV9
CDR3: ASSGAQRYTNNEQY

J: TRBJ1-6
V: TRBV5-1
CDR3: ASRRDSSSYNSPLH

J: TRBJ2-1
V: TRBV6-1
CDR3: ASTQQGKETQF

J: TRBJ1-5
V: TRBV19
CDR3: ASTKQDLNQPQH

J: TRBJ1-5
V: TRBV7-2
CDR3: ASSSGQGGRQPQH

J: TRBJ1-1
V: TRBV5-1
CDR3: ASSLAYGTGGTEAF

J: TRBJ2-5
V: TRBV7-2
CDR3: ASGVGGVETQY

J: -
V: TRBV9
CDR3: ASSVDLLAGQETQF

J: TRBJ2-1
V: TRBV20-1
CDR3: SARGEGGYNEQF

J: TRBJ2-7
V: TRBV20-1
CDR3: SASSQYEQY

J: TRBJ1-1
V: TRBV9
CDR3: ASSVETGIGTEAF

J: TRBJ1-2
V: TRBV6-5
CDR3: ASSDHSYGYT

J: TRBJ1-6
V: TRBV7-6
CDR3: ASSLVAPGIGLNSPLH

J: TRBJ2-3
V: TRBV28
CDR3: ASSHPSSKGGVDTQY

J: TRBJ1-2
V: TRBV7-9
CDR3: ASSPWTDFNYGYT

J: TRBJ1-2
V: TRBV12-3/TRBV12-4
CDR3: ASSGAGYLNYGYT

J: -
V: TRBV20-1
CDR3: SARDGGYSYNEQY

J: TRBJ2-3
V: TRBV29-1
CDR3: SVADDTAAPSTDTQY

J: -
V: TRBV7-8
CDR3: ASSLKEGRETQY

J: TRBJ1-1
V: TRBV13
CDR3: ASSLGTGGPNTEAF

J: TRBJ2-7
V: TRBV9
CDR3: ASSYDSNERYEQY

J: TRBJ2-4
V: TRBV20-1
CDR3: SASSGLVAKNIQY

J: TRBJ1-1
V: TRBV20-1
CDR3: SARKGGASTEAF

J: TRBJ2-1
V: TRBV25-1
CDR3: ASISPTSGPYNEQF

J: TRBJ2-7
V: TRBV15
CDR3: ATSRDHQGFYEQY

J: TRBJ1-1
V: TRBV20-1
CDR3: SAQRQNTEAF

J: TRBJ2-5
V: TRBV4-1
CDR3: ASSHPLETQY

J: TRBJ2-5
V: TRBV27
CDR3: ASSLSGRAGTYNEQY

J: TRBJ2-6
V: TRBV6-1
CDR3: ASSQTDPSSGANVLT

J: TRBJ1-4
V: TRBV6-6
CDR3: ASSYSIGGQNEKLF

J: TRBJ2-5
V: TRBV5-1
CDR3: ASGPAGGYETQY

J: TRBJ2-3
V: TRBV7-2
CDR3: ASSLVGTSTDTQY

J: TRBJ2-7
V: TRBV29-1
CDR3: SVAQLYNEQY

J: TRBJ2-3
V: TRBV12-3/TRBV12-4
CDR3: ASSSTSGAPTDTQY